The 24 T cell receptor beta chains reported below all come from one sample, sequenced in a study of post-analysis software for immune sequencing data (dated by TCRdb to about 2015). The research as a whole found: Roughly 5 TRBV segments, including TRBV5-6, TRBV5-1 and TRBV20-1, were significantly more frequent in patients than controls.

Libraries were built with PCR. Sequencing took place on an Illumina HiSeq 2500. To reduce PCR and sequencing biases, unique molecular identifiers were built into the TCR beta cDNA libraries. TCRdb ran its own pipeline on the public reads, namely fastp trimming at Q25 and MiXCR clone calling, and kept in-frame beta chains. Here each entry gathers all rows of one CDR3 protein and keeps the most common genes and DNA. This sample has about 190,000 distinct CDR3 sequences in its table, and approximately 29% of those were observed once. Around 3.2% of the sample lies in the top ten. No cognate antigen is known for these TCRs. Sequences were obtained from blood. The source is a girl aged 2-17 years with multiple sclerosis.

The CDR3 spells CSASAGTHTDTQYF. CDR3 in DNA: TGCAGTGCTAGTGCGGGGACTCACACAGATACGCAGTATTTT. The chain has TRBV20-1 and TRBJ2-3, with D possibly TRBD2 on 6 matching bases. V lost 3 bases and J 2 bases, leaving 12 bases between the germline ends. CDR1 and CDR2 (germline): DFQATT, SNEGSKA (reference sequence). CDR3 length: 14 amino acids.

This clonotype was seen repeatedly, ten times or more. CDR3 nucleotides: TGTGCCAGCAGCGGCCCTGGGACCGCTCAAGAGACCCAGTACTTC. Its protein product is CASSGPGTAQETQYF. The chain couples TRBV5-5 to TRBJ2-5; D assignment may be TRBD1 or TRBD2 (5 bases each). V lost 4 bases to trimming and J lost 2 bases, with 15 bases between them. Germline V gene data show CDR1 as SGHKS and CDR2 as YYEKEE (reference sequence). The CDR3 runs to 15 residues.

A note on this clonotype: A junction end diverges from the germline sequence, so it may reflect a read error. This chain uses TRBV19 with TRBJ1-2; D remains ambiguous. Per germline, CDR1 LNHDA and CDR2 SQIVND (reference sequence). This CDR3 has 13 amino acids. The CDR3 sequence is CASSMIQKHGYTF. The CDR3 DNA sequence: TGCGCCAGTAGTATGATCCAGAAACATGGCTACACCTTC.

There are many counts of this clonotype. The chain uses TRBV6-5 and TRBJ1-2; D is unclear. Trimming stripped 4 bases from V and 2 bases from J, with 8 bases between. The germline CDR1 and CDR2 sequences are MNHEY and SVGAGI. The CDR3 has 13 residues. As DNA, the CDR3 is TGTGCCAGCAGTTGGACGGGGAACTATGGCTACACCTTC. Protein: CASSWTGNYGYTF.

This clonotype was detected ten times or more. This chain joins TRBV7-3 and TRBJ2-3, with 7 bases fitting TRBD2. The junction had 5 bases not matched to a gene; V was cut back by 6 bases and J by 2 bases. The CDR3 runs 14 residues. Germline V lookup: CDR1 SGHTA, CDR2 FQGTGA. This CDR3 reads CASSMGGDTDTQYF. Written as DNA, the CDR3 is TGTGCCAGCAGTATGGGGGGGGACACAGATACGCAGTATTTT.

Details on this clonotype: One base away lies a much larger clone, so this may be a sequencing read error. The V gene is TRBV6-1, the J gene TRBJ1-2; D gene ambiguous. The CDR3 has 13 residues. The germline V gene encodes CDR1 MNHNS and CDR2 SASEGT. The germline V and J ends were trimmed by 4 bases and 7 bases, with 13 bases remaining between them. The CDR3 here is CASSARNAAGYTF. CDR3 DNA sequence: TGTGCCAGCAGTGCCAGGAACGCGGCTGGCTACACCTTC.

Note on this clonotype: This sequence may be a read error, since a much larger clone differs from it by one base. The chain carries TRBV7-9 and TRBJ2-7; possible D gene TRBD1, 5 bases. V was pared by 2 bases and J by 1 base, with 12 bases between. This CDR3 region has 15 residues. The germline V gene has CDR1 SEHNR and CDR2 FQNEAQ (reference sequence). CDR3 in amino acids: CASSLNLHRSYEQYF. The CDR3, as DNA: TGTGCCAGCAGCTTAAACCTTCACAGGTCCTACGAGCAGTACTTC.

This clonotype has only a few counts. J is TRBJ2-5 and V is TRBV20-1; D may be TRBD2 (5 bases). There are 12 residues in the CDR3. Between the trimmed V and J ends, which lost 8 bases and 5 bases, there was a span of 15 bases. Germline lookup yields CDR1 DFQATT and CDR2 SNEGSKA (reference sequence). The CDR3 protein is CSFQSRRETQYF. The CDR3 DNA reads TGCAGTTTCCAGTCTCGGAGGGAGACCCAGTACTTC.

The V call is TRBV3-1, the J call TRBJ2-7; perhaps D is TRBD1 or TRBD2 (5 bases each). The germline V gene encodes CDR1 LGHDT and CDR2 YNNKEL (reference sequence). Trimming left V 2 bases short and J 6 bases short, with 11 bases between. CDR3 length equals 13 residues. This CDR3 reads CASSQRGASEQYF. CDR3 sequence (DNA): TGTGCCAGCAGCCAAAGGGGAGCCTCCGAGCAGTACTTC.

V gene TRBV7-9 combines with J gene TRBJ2-7, with D possibly matching TRBD2 (6 bases). Trimming removed 5 bases at V and 7 bases at J, with 15 bases between. The CDR3 sequence is 13 residues long. The V gene's germline CDR1 is SEHNR and CDR2 FQNEAQ (reference sequence). The CDR3 loop reads CASSPGGAQEQYF. The CDR3 DNA is TGTGCCAGCAGCCCAGGCGGGGCGCAAGAGCAGTACTTC.

The chain couples TRBV19 to TRBJ2-5, with TRBD1 identical over 7 bases. The CDR3 loop spans 14 amino acids. J was trimmed by 4 bases and V by 3 bases; bases with no gene match: 5. CDR1 is LNHDA, CDR2 SQIVND, per germline (reference sequence). CDR3: CASSIKGAAETQYF. The CDR3 DNA is TGTGCCAGTAGTATCAAGGGGGCGGCAGAGACCCAGTACTTC.

There are a few counts of this clonotype. The genes are TRBV12-5 and TRBJ1-2; D perhaps matches TRBD1 (6 bases). The CDR3 runs to 16 residues. The V and J ends lost 1 base and 4 bases respectively, with 16 bases between them. Germline V CDR1 and CDR2: LGHNT, FRNRAP. This chain's CDR3 is CASGLAAPGAGYGYTF. CDR3 DNA: TGTGCTAGTGGTTTGGCCGCCCCAGGGGCCGGCTATGGCTACACCTTC.

Worth noting for this clonotype: A much larger clone lies a single base off, so this may be a read error. The V and J genes are TRBV20-1 and TRBJ2-1, with a possible D match to TRBD1 (7 bases). The CDR3 is made up of 15 amino acids. The V gene's germline CDR1 is DFQATT and CDR2 SNEGSKA (reference sequence). The CDR3 protein is CGASPAGQPYNEQFF. CDR3 coding DNA: TGCGGTGCTAGCCCCGCGGGACAGCCCTACAATGAGCAGTTCTTC.

This clonotype was found a few times. The chain couples TRBV9 to TRBJ2-7; no reliable D call. The CDR3 sequence is 12 residues long. Germline V gives CDR1 SGDLS, CDR2 YYNGEE. V shed 4 bases and J shed 7 bases, with 12 bases lying between them. CDR3 bases: TGTGCCAGCAGCCCCGGTGGGTCTGAGCAGTACTTC. This codes for CASSPGGSEQYF.

This clonotype was seen only a few times. The rearrangement joins TRBV29-1 to TRBJ1-4; D perhaps matches TRBD1 (5 bases). Trimming pared 4 bases from V and 1 base from J, leaving 7 bases between. Germline V gene sequence: CDR1 SQVTM, CDR2 ANQGSEA. The CDR3 length is 13 residues. The CDR3 sequence is CSVGGVTNEKLFF. The CDR3 bases are TGCAGCGTTGGGGGGGTAACTAATGAAAAACTGTTTTTT.

This clonotype was counted ten times or more. The chain recombines TRBV5-1 with TRBJ2-3, with D possibly being TRBD2 (5 bases). The germline V and J ends were trimmed by 4 bases and 3 bases, with 12 bases remaining between them. Germline CDR1 is SGHRS and CDR2 is YFSETQ. This CDR3 has 14 amino acids. As DNA, the CDR3 is TGCGCCAGCAGCCCCCAGGCGGGTACAGATACGCAGTATTTT. Translated: CASSPQAGTDTQYF. The full variable domain, in which reference TRBV5-1 and TRBJ2-3 provide the parts outside the CDR3, is KAGVTQTPRYLIKTRGQQVTLSCSPISGHRSVSWYQQTPGQGLQFLFEYFSETQRNKGNFPGRFSGRQFSNSRSEMNVSTLELGDSALYLCASSPQAGTDTQYFGPGTRLTVL.

The genes are TRBV20-1 and TRBJ1-1, with D maybe TRBD1 (6 bases). Trimming took 2 bases from V and 7 from J, leaving 8 bases between them. CDR1 and CDR2 from the germline V gene are DFQATT and SNEGSKA (reference sequence). This CDR3 contains 11 residues. The CDR3 DNA is TGCAGTGCTAGAAGGGGGGATGAAGCTTTCTTT. This translates into CSARRGDEAFF.

This clonotype was observed at least ten times. J is TRBJ2-1 and V is TRBV5-1; maybe TRBD2 (7 bases). This CDR3 contains 16 residues. The germline V gene has CDR1 SGHRS and CDR2 YFSETQ. Trimming stripped 4 bases from V and 5 bases from J, with 19 bases between. The CDR3 is CASSRSGGRADNEQFF. The DNA for the CDR3 is TGCGCCAGCAGCCGCTCGGGGGGCCGAGCTGACAATGAGCAGTTCTTC.

V and J are TRBV5-1 and TRBJ1-2, with D uncertain. Germline assignment: CDR1 SGHRS and CDR2 YFSETQ. V was shortened by 0 bases and J by 4 bases, with 19 bases between the two germline ends. The CDR3 length is 17 residues. CDR3 amino acids: CASSLAKRPDPAYGYTF. The CDR3 nucleotides are TGCGCCAGCAGCTTGGCCAAGCGGCCTGATCCCGCCTATGGCTACACCTTC.

Worth noting for this clonotype: This may stem from a read error, because a much larger clone lies one nucleotide away. The chain is built from TRBV6-6 and TRBJ2-3; a possible D gene is TRBD1 (5 bases). Germline lookup yields CDR1 MNHNY and CDR2 SVGAGI (reference sequence). Trimming left V 6 bases short and J 4 bases short, with 14 bases between. This CDR3 region has 14 residues. The CDR3 spells CASRHKRRADTQYF. Written as DNA, the CDR3 is TGTGCCAGCAGACATAAGCGCAGGGCAGATACGCAGTATTTT.

V and J are TRBV19 and TRBJ2-7; 8 bases are a match to TRBD2. Germline CDR1 LNHDA, CDR2 SQIVND (reference sequence). This CDR3 has 16 residues. J was trimmed by 6 bases and V by 3 bases; bases with no gene match: 13. As DNA, the CDR3 is TGTGCCAGTAGTATTCGGCCCAGCGGGAGTCCCCTCGAGCAGTACTTC. Amino acid sequence: CASSIRPSGSPLEQYF. Combining the CDR3 with reference TRBV19 and TRBJ2-7 gives the whole variable domain DGGITQSPKYLFRKEGQNVTLSCEQNLNHDAMYWYRQDPGQGLRLIYYSQIVNDFQKGDIAEGYSVSREKKESFPLTVTSAQKNPTAFYLCASSIRPSGSPLEQYFGPGTRLTVT.

For this clonotype: This could be a read error, since a much larger clone is one nucleotide away. The rearrangement joins TRBV12-3 or TRBV12-4 to TRBJ2-7, with TRBD1 matching over 8 bases. The junction had 3 bases not matched to a gene; V was cut back by 4 bases and J by 1 base. The CDR3 contains 14 residues. DNA for the CDR3: TGTGCCAGCAGTTGGAGACAGGGGTCCTACGAGCAGTACTTC. This gives the protein CASSWRQGSYEQYF.

The V gene is TRBV7-9, the J gene TRBJ2-7; no clear D gene. This CDR3 has 13 amino acids. Germline V gives CDR1 SEHNR, CDR2 FQNEAQ (reference sequence). Trimming removed 1 base from V and 4 bases from J, with 8 bases in between. The CDR3 protein is CASSLERRYEQYF. As DNA, the CDR3 is TGTGCCAGCAGCTTAGAAAGGAGATACGAGCAGTACTTC.

Many counts were recorded for this clonotype. The V call is TRBV28, the J call TRBJ1-4; a possible D gene is TRBD1 (6 bases). Germline CDR1 and CDR2: MDHEN and SYDVKM. Between the trimmed V and J ends, which lost 6 bases and 8 bases, there was a span of 16 bases. The CDR3 loop spans 14 amino acids. The CDR3 reads CASSPLQGREKLFF. The CDR3 region has the DNA TGTGCCAGCAGCCCCCTCCAGGGGAGGGAAAAACTGTTTTTT.